This T cell receptor beta chain was identified during a study of T cells in Graves' hyperthyroidism and ophthalmopathy. Points from the study as a whole: Blood also held most thyroid clonotypes expanded beyond 0.001.

Deletions cut 6 bases from V and 0 bases from J, with 13 bases between. From germline, CDR1 is SQVTM and CDR2 ANQGSEA. The CDR3 extends over 14 amino acids. Regions amplified from RNA transcripts were the TCR beta CDR3 regions. TCR CDR3 underwent first-round RT-PCR with the HTBI primer set. TCRdb ran MiXCR on the multiplex PCR reads and lists one entry per CDR3 protein. This table holds roughly 550,000 distinct CDR3 sequences, around 16% found once. Ophthalmopathy patients all had a Clinical Activity Score of at least 3, a NOSPECS grade of at least 4 and disease under 3 months old. Clinical symptoms, serum thyroxine, TRAb, thyroid ultrasound and orbital computed tomography informed diagnoses. To note about this clonotype: The antigen remains undetermined.

The TCR sequence derives from a woman in her 30s with Graves' ophthalmopathy. The sequencing input was blood. This chain links TRBV29-1 with TRBJ2-3; tentative D call: TRBD1 (6 bases). The CDR3 region is CSVTSGESTDTQYF. Written as DNA, the CDR3 is TGCAGCGTGACCTCAGGGGAGAGCACAGATACGCAGTATTTT.